This is a list of T cell receptor beta chains from one sample in a study of blood T cell repertoires in COVID-19. Some clones are missing from TCRdb's copy, which holds only in-frame ones; the method was immunoSEQ multiplex PCR. The data contain around 120,000 clones, approximately 83% of them singletons. Sequenced: peripheral blood. These TCRs come from a man older than 75 with acute or convalescent COVID-19. The CDR3 runs from the conserved cysteine through the conserved F or W. The D gene is left open where the match is weak. Clone size is not always given. Where it is, it says once, few, many or a class for expanded clones.

v_gene	d_gene	abundance	j_gene	CDR3aa	CDR3nt
TRBV18	TRBD1	once	TRBJ1-1	CASSPGGGNTEAFF	TGTGCCAGCTCTCCAGGGGGCGGGAACACTGAAGCTTTCTTT
TRBV7-8	.	.	TRBJ1-5	CASSLDSGSQPQHF	TGTGCCAGCAGCTTAGACAGCGGCTCGCAGCCCCAGCATTTT
TRBV18	TRBD1	once	TRBJ1-5	CASSPTTGTGGDQPQHF	TGTGCCAGCTCACCAACAACCGGGACAGGGGGGGATCAGCCCCAGCATTTT
TRBV3-1/TRBV3-2	.	.	TRBJ1-1	CASSHPERGTEAFF	TGTGCCAGCAGCCATCCCGAAAGGGGGACTGAAGCTTTCTTT
TRBV6-6	TRBD1	.	TRBJ1-1	CASSPGTGTETEAFF	TGTGCCAGCAGTCCCGGGACAGGCACGGAAACTGAAGCTTTCTTT
TRBV19	.	.	TRBJ1-4	CASSIAQGPTAKLFF	TGTGCCAGTAGTATTGCACAGGGCCCTACAGCGAAACTGTTTTTT
TRBV7-3	.	.	TRBJ2-2	CASSLSSESTGELFF	TGTGCCAGCAGCTTAAGTAGCGAAAGTACCGGGGAGCTGTTTTTT
TRBV7-2	.	.	TRBJ1-6	CASSLSPGYPNSPLHF	TGTGCCAGCAGCTTATCCCCAGGGTATCCTAATTCACCCCTCCACTTT
TRBV3-1/TRBV3-2	TRBD1	.	TRBJ2-5	CASRPNRDRRVETQYF	TGTGCCAGCAGACCGAACCGGGACAGGCGGGTAGAGACCCAGTACTTC
TRBV5-5	.	.	TRBJ1-3	CASSLGGAGNTIYF	TGTGCCAGCAGCTTGGGGGGAGCTGGAAACACCATATATTTT
TRBV19	.	.	TRBJ2-7	CASSNQRAYSSYEQYF	TGTGCCAGTAGTAACCAGCGGGCTTATAGCTCCTACGAGCAGTACTTC
TRBV9	TRBD2	.	TRBJ2-1	CASSPIAGGSDEQFF	TGTGCCAGCAGCCCCATAGCGGGAGGGAGCGATGAGCAGTTCTTC
TRBV29-1	.	.	TRBJ2-1	CSARDPRDTQYNEQFF	TGCAGCGCAAGAGATCCCCGGGACACCCAATACAATGAGCAGTTCTTC
TRBV7-2	TRBD1	.	TRBJ2-5	CASSNNGQGNGKRETQYF	TGTGCCAGCAGTAATAATGGACAGGGAAATGGGAAACGGGAGACCCAGTACTTC
TRBV11-2	.	.	TRBJ1-6	CASSQGSGGNNSPLHF	TGTGCCAGCAGCCAGGGCTCCGGGGGGAACAATTCACCCCTCCACTTT
TRBV5-1	TRBD1	.	TRBJ2-3	CASSMDRGTDTQYF	TGCGCCAGCAGCATGGACAGGGGTACGGATACGCAGTATTTT
TRBV7-9	.	few	TRBJ2-2	CASSSRQTGNTGELFF	TGTGCCAGCAGCTCGAGGCAGACAGGGAACACCGGGGAGCTGTTTTTT
TRBV27	.	.	TRBJ2-7	CASTLHQGAYEQYF	TGTGCCAGCACCTTGCATCAAGGGGCCTACGAGCAGTACTTC
TRBV12-3/TRBV12-4	TRBD1	.	TRBJ1-1	CASRRQGVTEAFF	TGTGCCAGCAGAAGACAGGGGGTAACTGAAGCTTTCTTT
TRBV2	.	.	TRBJ1-1	CATERQLNTEAFF	TGTGCCACCGAGCGTCAGCTGAACACTGAAGCTTTCTTT
TRBV19	TRBD1	.	TRBJ1-1	CASISTGDDTEAFF	TGTGCCAGTATCTCGACAGGGGACGACACTGAAGCTTTCTTT
TRBV27	TRBD1	.	TRBJ2-7	CASRLGTGTYEQYF	TGTGCCAGCAGGCTCGGGACAGGGACCTACGAGCAGTACTTC
TRBV27	.	.	TRBJ1-1	CASIQGWKRGEAFF	TGTGCCAGCATCCAGGGGTGGAAGAGGGGTGAAGCTTTCTTT
TRBV7-8	.	.	TRBJ1-1	CASSLGYRLQNTEAFF	TGTGCCAGCAGCTTAGGTTACCGATTACAGAACACTGAAGCTTTCTTT
TRBV4-2	TRBD1	.	TRBJ2-2	CASRSDRNPTGELFF	TGTGCCAGCAGATCGGACAGGAACCCCACCGGGGAGCTGTTTTTT
TRBV5-6	.	.	TRBJ1-5	CASSLTGVGQPQHF	TGTGCCAGCAGCTTAACGGGTGTTGGACAGCCCCAGCATTTT
TRBV5-1	.	.	TRBJ2-1	CASSLEPVSYNEQFF	TGCGCCAGCAGCCTCGAGCCGGTCTCCTACAATGAGCAGTTCTTC
TRBV11-2	.	.	TRBJ2-7	CASRLHAGYYEQYF	TGTGCCAGCAGACTTCACGCAGGGTACTACGAGCAGTACTTC
TRBV19	.	.	TRBJ1-1	CASRIGSAGNTEAFF	TGTGCCAGTAGGATAGGGTCAGCGGGGAACACTGAAGCTTTCTTT
TRBV5-1	TRBD2	.	TRBJ2-7	CASSLSGGSYEQYF	TGCGCCAGCAGCCTCTCGGGAGGCTCCTACGAGCAGTACTTC
TRBV19	.	.	TRBJ1-5	CASSSGQPIPYSNQPQHF	TGTGCCAGTAGTAGTGGACAGCCTATACCCTATAGCAATCAGCCCCAGCATTTT
TRBV4-2	TRBD2	.	TRBJ2-1	CASSPEGLVTAEQFF	TGTGCCAGCAGCCCGGAGGGACTAGTTACGGCCGAGCAGTTCTTC
TRBV30	TRBD1	.	TRBJ1-2	CAWRGTGGVYGYTF	TGTGCCTGGAGGGGGACAGGGGGCGTCTATGGCTACACCTTC